This T cell receptor (beta chain) was obtained from a study of T cell responses to AZD1222 COVID-19 vaccine (dated by TCRdb to the early 2020s). For the wider study: AZD1222 recipients given second doses at about 4 weeks or at about 12 weeks were pooled, since spike-specific TCR depth and breadth were not found to differ between the two schedules. A total of about 250 trial participants underwent TCR sequencing, of whom roughly 210 had received two doses of AZD1222 and 26 had received two doses of the MenACWY control vaccine. Enrollment into the trials was organized by age into subgroups of 18-55, 56-69 and 70-plus years, and those subgroups contained roughly 140, 27 and 60 TCR-sequenced participants, respectively.

The meaning of the sample's time point label: baseline before first vaccination. Samples from vaccinated people were obtained from the UK trials COV001 and COV002, which included a single-blind randomized controlled phase 2/3 trial of AZD1222 (ChAdOx1 nCoV-19) in healthy adults. For TCRbeta chain sequencing, PBMC samples from trial participants were taken at day 0 and at day 28 after the second dose. The CDR3 regions of human TCRbeta chains were analyzed by immunosequencing. The source study handled its data this way. Repertoire TCRs were checked for matches against a reference library of SARS-CoV-2-specific TCRs that had been generated using the MIRA antigen-specificity platform. Breadth was defined as the fraction of unique TCRs that were SARS-CoV-2-associated, and depth was defined as the fraction of total T cells that were SARS-CoV-2-associated. Using the MIRA data, each spike-specific TCR was mapped to the spike region that the TCR reacts to and placed in a CD4 or CD8 class. Log10-transformed breadth and depth values were compared by one-way ANOVA with Sidak's multiple comparisons tests. Held by TCRdb, this immuneACCESS table contains in-frame sequences only and omits some clones. Under half of the omission traces to an unresolved V gene where checked; the cause of the rest is unknown. V and J calls and clone size come straight from that table; D and trimming were deduced from the DNA. For this sample the table gives about 120,000 clones, of which around 87% were detected only once. The top ten constitute roughly 10% of the sample.

The full study reports these points: The whole spike protein was spanned by vaccine-associated CD4 TCRs, and dominant responses were seen in regions 160-218 and 743-854. Because no day 14 peak-response samples were available, repertoires were characterized only after the peak T cell response. In the small 56-69-year group, the increase in depth fell short of significance, most likely because of low power. Most participants were white British and females outnumbered males, and the authors suggested that clonal diversity may have been underestimated. Conclusions about previously exposed vaccinees are limited, since just five to seven AZD1222 recipients were seropositive for SARS-CoV-2 at baseline. After two AZD1222 doses, spike-specific TCR breadth and depth were significantly higher than at day 0 and than in MenACWY recipients. Reportedly, almost half of the unique spike-specific TCRs recognized epitopes lying outside the regions that are mutated in the B.1.351 and B.1.1.7 variants.

In the case of this clone: Its antigen specificity is not known. Base qualities are missing; no much larger clone stands one base away.

The germline V gene encodes CDR1 SGHNT and CDR2 YYREEE (reference sequence). There are 16 amino acids in the CDR3, from cysteine to phenylalanine inclusive. Kept here is only the CDR3 DNA, which spans 48 bases and is read in frame from base 1. V is shortened by 4 bases, J by 4 bases, and the region joining them spans 21 bases. This TCR came from an adult in good health. The chain is made from TRBV5-4 and TRBJ2-7, with an unclear D gene assignment. The sample in question was peripheral blood, obtained on day 0 of AZD1222 vaccination. The CDR3 here reads CASSASRTHGAYEQYF. The nucleotide sequence is TGTGCCAGCAGCGCAAGTAGGACCCATGGTGCATACGAGCAGTACTTC.